The 29 T cell receptor beta chains listed next were all sequenced from one sample in a study of beta chain features in type 1 diabetes. Reverse transcription of all isolated RNA meant that expressed TCRB transcripts were sequenced. Profiling relied on immunoSEQ multiplex PCR, and the TCRdb table lists in-frame clones only, not all of them. Of approximately 170,000 clones in the sample, 7% to 10% were seen once. Material: central memory CD4+ T cells from blood. All receptors derive from a woman under 30 in good health.

This clone was found a few times. This chain joins TRBV10-2 and TRBJ1-1; TRBD1 aligns across 8 bases. This CDR3 spans 13 amino acids. Germline lookup yields CDR1 WSHSY and CDR2 SAAADI. After removal of 8 bases from V and 4 bases from J, the junction contained 6 bases not matched to a gene. The CDR3 sequence is CASAQQGGTEAFF. DNA of the CDR3: TGCGCCAGCGCCCAACAGGGGGGCACTGAAGCTTTCTTT.

This clone was recorded a few times. The chain combines TRBV30 with TRBJ2-4; no clear D. Germline assignment: CDR1 GTSNPN and CDR2 SVGIG (reference sequence). The CDR3 is 16 amino acids. V lost 2 bases, J lost 0 bases, and 14 bases lay in between. The CDR3 nucleotides read TGTGCCTGGAGTCCCCGACTTAACTTAGCCAAAAACATTCAGTACTTC. It translates to CAWSPRLNLAKNIQYF.

The chain recombines TRBV11-1 with TRBJ2-1, with TRBD1 identical over 7 bases. J gave up 5 bases and V 5 bases, and 9 bases lay outside the gene matches. Germline V gene sequence: CDR1 SGHAT, CDR2 FQDESV (reference sequence). The CDR3 extends over 15 amino acids. CDR3 bases: TGTGCCAGCAGCCCCGTGAGGGGGCAAAACAATGAGCAGTTCTTC. This gives the protein CASSPVRGQNNEQFF. The full variable domain, in which reference TRBV11-1 and TRBJ2-1 provide the parts outside the CDR3, is EAEVAQSPRYKITEKSQAVAFWCDPISGHATLYWYRQILGQGPELLVQFQDESVVDDSQLPKDRFSAERLKGVDSTLKIQPAELGDSAMYLCASSPVRGQNNEQFFGPGTRLTVL.

This rearrangement joins TRBV2 to TRBJ1-5, with unresolved D. The germline V and J ends were trimmed by 3 bases and 5 bases, with 8 bases remaining between them. The CDR3 has 13 residues. Germline-derived CDR1 and CDR2 are SNHLY and FYNNEI. CDR3 nucleotides: TGTGCCAGCAGTGAGAGAGAATATCAGCCCCAGCATTTT. This gives the protein CASSEREYQPQHF. The full variable domain, rest sourced from reference TRBV2 and TRBJ1-5, is EPEVTQTPSHQVTQMGQEVILRCVPISNHLYFYWYRQILGQKVEFLVSFYNNEISEKSEIFDDQFSVERPDGSNFTLKIRSTKLEDSAMYFCASSEREYQPQHFGDGTRLSIL.

This clone was seen more than once but under ten times. The rearrangement links TRBV7-3 to TRBJ1-5, with D perhaps TRBD1 (5 bases). With 2 bases removed from V and 6 bases from J, the gap between germline ends came to 11 bases. The CDR3 is 14 amino acids. CDR1 is SGHTA, CDR2 FQGTGA, per germline. Here the CDR3 reads CASSLGQMGQPQHF. DNA for the CDR3: TGTGCCAGCAGCTTAGGACAAATGGGTCAGCCCCAGCATTTT.

On this clone itself: The same CDR3 arises from other DNA sequences in this sample as well. The chain carries TRBV7-2 and TRBJ2-5; 11 positions match TRBD1. The ends lost 5 bases at V and 4 bases at J; junction bases unmatched: 6. This CDR3 spans 15 amino acids. Germline CDR1 SGHTA, CDR2 FQGNSA. The chain's CDR3 is CASSLPGQGGETQYF. The CDR3 DNA is TGTGCCAGCAGCCTGCCGGGACAGGGGGGAGAGACCCAGTACTTC.

The chain recombines TRBV7-9 with TRBJ2-5; D ambiguous. Germline CDR1 is SEHNR and CDR2 is FQNEAQ (reference sequence). Trimming left V 5 bases short and J 1 base short, with 8 bases between. The CDR3 totals 13 residues. The CDR3 DNA follows: TGTGCCAGCAGCCCTCGAGCCCAAGAGACCCAGTACTTC. As protein: CASSPRAQETQYF.

This clone was counted only a few times. This rearrangement joins TRBV7-6 to TRBJ2-5, with 8 bases that match TRBD2. V gave up 2 bases and J gave up 5 bases; unmatched junction bases: 10. This CDR3 comprises 16 residues. Germline CDR1 and CDR2: SGHVS and FNYEAQ. CDR3 protein: CASSLPSGLGRETQYF. The CDR3 DNA sequence: TGTGCCAGCAGCTTACCTAGCGGGCTCGGGCGGGAGACCCAGTACTTC.

This clone was observed a few times. CDR3 nucleotide sequence: TGTGCCAGCAGTATTACAATCGGGAAGAATGAGCAGTTCTTC. The encoded protein is CASSITIGKNEQFF. This chain uses TRBV27 with TRBJ2-1; weak D call: TRBD2 (5 bases). The CDR3 is 14 residues long. Germline CDR1 MNHEY, CDR2 SMNVEV (reference sequence). Trimming removed 5 bases from V and 7 bases from J, with 15 bases in between.

The chain couples TRBV6-1 to TRBJ1-5, with unresolved D. The CDR3 spans 13 residues. V shed 5 bases and J shed 7 bases, with 12 bases lying between them. CDR1 is MNHNS, CDR2 SASEGT, per germline. This chain's CDR3 is CASSSWEDQPQHF. CDR3 bases: TGTGCCAGCAGTTCCTGGGAGGACCAGCCCCAGCATTTT.

This clone was observed at least ten times. The chain joins TRBV28 to TRBJ2-7, with 7 bases matching TRBD2. CDR1 and CDR2 from the germline V gene are MDHEN and SYDVKM. This CDR3 is 14 amino acids long. Trimming cost V 7 bases and J 6 bases; bases outside gene matches: 12. CDR3 sequence (DNA): TGTGCCAGCAATGATTGGCGGGAGTTCTCCGAGCAGTACTTC. It yields the protein CASNDWREFSEQYF.

This clone was found a few times. This CDR3 reads CASSQARGGRDYNEQFF. In DNA, the CDR3 is TGCGCCAGCAGCCAAGCCCGCGGGGGTAGGGACTACAATGAGCAGTTCTTC. The rearrangement uses TRBV4-1 and TRBJ2-1; TRBD2 aligns across 7 bases. The CDR3 has 17 residues. V lost 1 base and J lost 3; bases outside the gene matches: 9. Germline-derived CDR1 and CDR2 are MGHRA and YSYEKL.

The V gene is TRBV28, the J gene TRBJ1-2, with a possible D match to TRBD1 (6 bases). The length of the CDR3 is 14 residues. Germline CDR1 is MDHEN and CDR2 is SYDVKM. The V end lost 2 bases, the J end lost 6 bases, and 13 bases lay between the germline ends. The CDR3: CASSLRSGGNGYTF. Written as DNA, the CDR3 is TGTGCCAGCAGTTTAAGGTCGGGGGGCAATGGCTACACCTTC.

The chain employs TRBV5-1 and TRBJ2-5, with 7 nucleotides matching TRBD2. From germline, CDR1 is SGHRS and CDR2 YFSETQ. The V segment lost 2 bases and the J segment 5 bases; nucleotides outside the gene matches: 3. CDR3 size: 13 residues. Here the CDR3 reads CASSFQGGETQYF. The CDR3 region has the DNA TGCGCCAGCAGCTTCCAGGGAGGGGAGACCCAGTACTTC.

The chain joins TRBV11-2 to TRBJ2-1, with TRBD2 identical over 15 bases. The CDR3 has 18 amino acids. Trimming at V came to 1 base and at J to 10 bases, leaving 11 bases not matched to a gene. The germline V gene has CDR1 SGHAT and CDR2 FQNNGV. The CDR3 here is CASSLAKPGLAGGGEQFF. The CDR3 DNA reads TGTGCCAGCAGCTTAGCAAAACCGGGACTAGCGGGAGGAGGGGAGCAGTTCTTC.

This clone has only a few counts. The V gene is TRBV18, the J gene TRBJ2-1; D perhaps matches TRBD1 (5 bases). The CDR3 sequence is 15 residues long. V was trimmed by 1 base and J by 3 bases, leaving 10 bases between them. Germline lookup yields CDR1 KGHSH and CDR2 LQKENI. For the CDR3, the DNA is TGTGCCAGCTCACCACAGGGGCGATACTACAATGAGCAGTTCTTC. This codes for CASSPQGRYYNEQFF.

This clone was detected only a few times. The genes are TRBV6-1 and TRBJ2-5; maybe TRBD1 (5 bases). The V gene lost 5 bases and the J gene lost 5 bases, with 12 bases spanning the gap. CDR1 MNHNS and CDR2 SASEGT come from the germline V gene. The CDR3 runs to 13 residues. CDR3 coding DNA: TGTGCCAGCAGTTTGGGGCAGGGCGAGACCCAGTACTTC. It is translated as CASSLGQGETQYF.

The chain recombines TRBV9 with TRBJ1-1; D uncertain. Trimming removed 1 base from V and 3 bases from J, with 13 bases in between. The CDR3 covers 15 residues. Germline V CDR1 and CDR2: SGDLS, YYNGEE. In DNA, the CDR3 is TGTGCCAGCAGCGTATCGCTAGGCTCCGACACTGAAGCTTTCTTT. This translates into CASSVSLGSDTEAFF.

V and J are TRBV7-2 and TRBJ2-5, with 10 positions matching TRBD1. The ends lost 5 bases at V and 4 bases at J; junction bases unmatched: 10. CDR3 length: 16 amino acids. In germline, CDR1 is SGHTA, CDR2 FQGNSA. The DNA for the CDR3 is TGTGCCAGCAGCCCACGACAGGGGGCCCTGGGAGAGACCCAGTACTTC. Residues: CASSPRQGALGETQYF. Full variable domain (remainder filled in from reference TRBV7-2 and TRBJ2-5): GAGVSQSPSNKVTEKGKDVELRCDPISGHTALYWYRQSLGQGLEFLIYFQGNSAPDKSGLPSDRFSAERTGGSVSTLTIQRTQQEDSAVYLCASSPRQGALGETQYFGPGTRLLVL.

This clone was seen a few times. The chain couples TRBV30 to TRBJ1-2; 11 positions match TRBD1. Germline lookup yields CDR1 GTSNPN and CDR2 SVGIG (reference sequence). J was trimmed by 8 bases and V by 4 bases; bases with no gene match: 9. The CDR3 contains 14 residues. As DNA, the CDR3 is TGTGCCTGGACCCTAGGACAGGGGGCATTCGGCTACACCTTC. Translation gives CAWTLGQGAFGYTF.

This clone has a handful of counts. The chain has TRBV5-1 and TRBJ1-2; the D gene is possibly TRBD1 (6 bases). The germline V and J ends were trimmed by 2 bases and 0 bases, with 11 bases remaining between them. Germline V gives CDR1 SGHRS, CDR2 YFSETQ. This CDR3 has 15 residues. The chain's CDR3 is CASSFWQGPNYGYTF. The CDR3, as DNA: TGCGCCAGCAGCTTTTGGCAGGGGCCTAACTATGGCTACACCTTC.

This clone turned up a few times. The chain couples TRBV9 to TRBJ2-1; 10 bases fit TRBD1. V lost 0 bases, J lost 8 bases, and 5 bases stayed unmatched. The V gene's germline CDR1 is SGDLS and CDR2 YYNGEE. This CDR3 is built from 15 residues. The CDR3 spells CASSVGGTGVDEQFF. In DNA, the CDR3 is TGTGCCAGCAGCGTAGGGGGGACAGGGGTCGATGAGCAGTTCTTC.

This clone was picked up many times. The genes are TRBV2 and TRBJ1-4; 7 bases line up with TRBD1. Germline loops: CDR1 SNHLY, CDR2 FYNNEI. V lost 7 bases, J lost 9 bases, and 5 bases stayed unmatched. There are 12 residues in the CDR3. The CDR3 region is CASINRGQKLFF. The CDR3 DNA follows: TGTGCCAGCATAAACAGGGGCCAAAAACTGTTTTTT. The full variable domain, with the rest looked up from reference TRBV2 and TRBJ1-4, is EPEVTQTPSHQVTQMGQEVILRCVPISNHLYFYWYRQILGQKVEFLVSFYNNEISEKSEIFDDQFSVERPDGSNFTLKIRSTKLEDSAMYFCASINRGQKLFFGSGTQLSVL.

V usage is TRBV5-1 and J usage is TRBJ1-4; 7 nucleotides align to TRBD1. With V trimmed by 3 bases and J by 1 base, 3 bases remained unmatched. The CDR3 length is 15 residues. In germline, CDR1 is SGHRS, CDR2 YFSETQ. CDR3 amino acids: CASSWNRGTNEKLFF. In DNA, the CDR3 is TGCGCCAGCAGCTGGAACAGGGGAACTAATGAAAAACTGTTTTTT.

This rearrangement joins TRBV5-4 to TRBJ2-3; 8 positions match TRBD2. Germline lookup yields CDR1 SGHNT and CDR2 YYREEE (reference sequence). V dropped 4 bases and J dropped 1; count of bases not matched to a gene: 5. The CDR3 loop spans 15 amino acids. The CDR3 reads CASSRGGQGTDTQYF. The DNA of the CDR3 is TGTGCCAGCAGCCGGGGGGGCCAAGGCACAGATACGCAGTATTTT.

As for this clone: This sample includes further DNA sequences coding for the same CDR3. The V call is TRBV5-1, the J call TRBJ2-7; 9 bases agree with TRBD1. After removal of 4 bases from V and 4 bases from J, the junction contained 6 bases not matched to a gene. CDR1 SGHRS and CDR2 YFSETQ come from the germline V gene. The length of the CDR3 is 14 residues. CDR3 bases: TGCGCCAGCAGCGAGGGGACAGGGCCTTACGAGCAGTACTTC. Translated: CASSEGTGPYEQYF.

This clone was picked up a small number of times. The sample holds other DNA sequences that translate to the same CDR3. The chain is built from TRBV27 and TRBJ1-5; a weak D match, TRBD1 (6 bases). The CDR3 extends over 15 amino acids. Trimming took off 6 bases at V and 2 bases at J, with 14 bases between the two ends. Germline V gene data show CDR1 as MNHEY and CDR2 as SMNVEV (reference sequence). Written as DNA, the CDR3 is TGTGCCAGCAGCCCTGGCAGGGGCGGCAATCAGCCCCAGCATTTT. Encoded protein: CASSPGRGGNQPQHF.

V usage is TRBV7-2 and J usage is TRBJ1-5, with unresolved D. Germline V gene sequence: CDR1 SGHTA, CDR2 FQGNSA. Trimming stripped 5 bases from V and 2 bases from J, with 7 bases between. CDR3 length: 13 residues. Here the CDR3 reads CASSPRGNQPQHF. The CDR3 nucleotides read TGTGCCAGCAGCCCCCGTGGCAATCAGCCCCAGCATTTT.

The V and J genes are TRBV5-1 and TRBJ2-3; weak D call: TRBD1 (6 bases). The CDR3 runs to 15 residues. Trimming removed 0 bases from V and 1 base from J, with 9 bases in between. Germline V gene lookup returns CDR1 SGHRS and CDR2 YFSETQ. The CDR3 protein is CASSLDEGGTDTQYF. CDR3 bases: TGCGCCAGCAGCTTGGATGAGGGGGGCACAGATACGCAGTATTTT. Supplemented by reference TRBV5-1 and TRBJ2-3, the full variable domain reads KAGVTQTPRYLIKTRGQQVTLSCSPISGHRSVSWYQQTPGQGLQFLFEYFSETQRNKGNFPGRFSGRQFSNSRSEMNVSTLELGDSALYLCASSLDEGGTDTQYFGPGTRLTVL.